Detailed here is one TCR beta chain. This sample is part of a study of OX40 agonist ivuxolimab in advanced cancers. The table came from immunoSEQ multiplex PCR; TCRdb's copy has only in-frame clones and leaves some out. This table holds approximately 60,000 clones, about four fifths found once. The V end lost 3 bases, the J end lost 2 bases, and 8 bases lay between the germline ends. The germline V gene has CDR1 LNHDA and CDR2 SQIVND (reference sequence). CDR3 length: 15 residues. The chain is built from TRBV19 and TRBJ2-6; D unresolved. Sample: CD4+ or CD8+ T cells sorted from blood, taken in a trial of the OX40 agonist ivuxolimab. The clonotype was recovered from an adult with an advanced solid tumor such as melanoma, head and neck, liver or kidney cancer. The DNA of the CDR3 is TGTGCCAGTAGTATCGGAGTTACTGGGGCCAACGTCCTGACTTTC. It encodes CASSIGVTGANVLTF.